Below, one T cell receptor beta chain is given with its context. Antigen unknown. Multiplex PCR with 32 V and 13 J primers amplified TCR beta CDR3. TCRdb reprocessed the multiplex PCR reads with MiXCR, giving one entry per CDR3 protein. The top ten clones hold 44% of a sample with some 2,500 distinct CDR3 sequences, roughly 48% of them seen once. This record belongs to a study of immune heterogeneity within non-small cell lung tumors. Study results and caveats: The study found identical dominant CDR3 beta clonotypes recurring across tumor sites within a patient, alongside site-unique high-frequency clones.

The CDR3 extends over 12 amino acids. Per the germline V gene, CDR1 is SGHRS and CDR2 is YFSETQ. V was cut by 0 bases and J by 6 bases, with 7 bases left in between. Bulk tumor genomic DNA served as template, at roughly 600 ng per sample. Several biopsies were spaced far apart within each primary tumor and obtained as surgery took place. Curative surgery was undertaken by patients, who had untreated, newly diagnosed non-small cell lung cancer. The chain employs TRBV5-1 and TRBJ2-7, with D perhaps given as TRBD1 or TRBD2 (6 bases each). Sequenced sample: lung tumor tissue. The sequence was obtained from a man aged 50 to 60 with non-small cell lung cancer. CDR3 sequence: CASSLEGGEQYF. Written as DNA, the CDR3 is TGCGCCAGCAGCTTGGAGGGGGGCGAGCAGTACTTC.